Given below is one T cell receptor (beta chain) in context. What it binds is not known. This entry comes from a study of breast tumors, draining lymph nodes, adjacent tissues. The lymph nodes were axillary draining lymph nodes from breast cancer patients. Regarding the study as a whole: Luminal-like breast cancer showed significantly higher tumor–nontumor repertoire similarity than basal-like. Tumor TCR diversity was below lymph nodes but above nontumor tissue. That most tumor T cells come from lymph nodes remained unproven.

The CDR3 covers 13 residues. The germline gives CDR1 DFQATT, CDR2 SNEGSKA (reference sequence). V lost 4 bases to trimming and J lost 7 bases; unmatched junction nucleotides: 6. TCRdb called the multiplex PCR reads again in MiXCR, with one record for every CDR3 protein. The sample holds 200,000 to 250,000 distinct CDR3 sequences, 30% to 35% seen once. This clonotype was obtained from a female donor with breast cancer. Some clones in this sample may be carry-over from other donors' samples. The gene calls are TRBV20-1 and TRBJ1-4; TRBD1 agrees at 7 bases. The sample was axillary lymph node tissue. The CDR3 sequence is CSATTGRAEKLFF. In DNA form, the CDR3 reads TGCAGTGCTACGACAGGGAGGGCTGAAAAACTGTTTTTT.